A single sample is the source of the 12 T cell receptor beta chains below, sequenced in a study of B cell selection in AIRE deficiency. The sorted conventional CD4 T cells were gated as CD4+CD127+. Measured with immunoSEQ multiplex PCR; TCRdb has only the in-frame clones, and not every one. This table holds fewer than 30,000 clones, about 96% found once. The sequenced sample consisted of CD4+CD127+ conventional T cells sorted from PBMCs. Every receptor here comes from a human donor in good health.

The V gene is TRBV7-6, the J gene TRBJ2-1; no definite D call. Per the germline V gene, CDR1 is SGHVS and CDR2 is FNYEAQ. Trimming took 1 base from V and 5 from J, leaving 9 bases between them. This CDR3 is 14 amino acids long. The CDR3: CASSLGAVNNEQFF. DNA of the CDR3: TGTGCCAGCAGCTTAGGAGCAGTTAACAATGAGCAGTTCTTC.

The chain combines TRBV4-1 with TRBJ1-1; 8 bases are a match to TRBD1. Unmatched junction bases numbered 1, after V lost 4 bases and J lost 0 bases. Looked up from germline, CDR1 is MGHRA and CDR2 is YSYEKL. The CDR3 is made up of 14 amino acids. CDR3 nucleotide sequence: TGCGCCAGCAGCCCGACAGGGGTGAACACTGAAGCTTTCTTT. This encodes CASSPTGVNTEAFF.

The chain joins TRBV18 to TRBJ2-7, with 15 bases fitting TRBD2. The CDR3 extends over 19 amino acids. V shed 3 bases and J 5 bases; nucleotides not matched to a gene: 14. Looked up from germline, CDR1 is KGHSH and CDR2 is LQKENI. As DNA, the CDR3 is TGTGCCAGCTCACCGCCGGGACTAGCGGGAGGCCGGGGAACCCACGAGCAGTACTTC. This codes for CASSPPGLAGGRGTHEQYF. The whole variable domain, filled in from reference TRBV18 and TRBJ2-7, reads NAGVMQNPRHLVRRRGQEARLRCSPMKGHSHVYWYRQLPEEGLKFMVYLQKENIIDESGMPKERFSAEFPKEGPSILRIQQVVRGDSAAYFCASSPPGLAGGRGTHEQYFGPGTRLTVT.

This clone was observed a single time. The chain has TRBV5-6 and TRBJ2-5; the match to TRBD2 covers 10 bases. The CDR3 spans 15 residues. J gave up 5 bases and V 4 bases, and 8 bases lay outside the gene matches. Germline lookup yields CDR1 SGHDT and CDR2 YYEEEE. The CDR3 protein is CASSRGAGGSETQYF. The CDR3 region has the DNA TGTGCCAGCAGCCGGGGAGCGGGAGGGTCTGAGACCCAGTACTTC.

This clone was observed a single time. The J gene is TRBJ1-6, the V gene TRBV18; a weak D match, TRBD1 (5 bases). The length of the CDR3 is 14 residues. Germline V lookup: CDR1 KGHSH, CDR2 LQKENI. V lost 2 bases to trimming and J lost 14 bases, with 16 bases between them. CDR3 in DNA: TGTGCCAGCTCACCAAGTCAGGGCGATGGGGCCCTCCACTTT. This gives the protein CASSPSQGDGALHF.

The CDR3, as DNA: TGTGCCAGCAGCTCGGGACTAGCCCCCGGGGAGCTGTTTTTT. This codes for CASSSGLAPGELFF. This chain connects TRBV7-8 to TRBJ2-2; 9 positions agree with TRBD2. CDR1 is SGHVS, CDR2 FQNEAQ, per germline. The CDR3 consists of 14 residues. The ends lost 4 bases at V and 6 bases at J; junction bases unmatched: 3.

CDR3 residues: CASSQDPYSYEQYF. In nucleotides, the CDR3 is TGTGCCAGCAGCCAGGACCCGTACTCCTACGAGCAGTACTTC. The rearrangement joins TRBV13 to TRBJ2-7; D not resolved. The germline V gene encodes CDR1 PRHDT and CDR2 FYEKMQ (reference sequence). V gave up 5 bases and J gave up 0 bases, with 11 bases separating them. There are 14 residues in the CDR3.

This chain links TRBV4-1 with TRBJ2-7, with 7 bases lining up with TRBD2. The CDR3 is 17 residues long. Trimming took 0 bases from V and 0 from J; bases not matched to a gene: 8. CDR1 is MGHRA, CDR2 YSYEKL, per germline. The CDR3 DNA reads as TGCGCCAGCAGCCAAGATGGGAGCGGGACGAGCTCCTACGAGCAGTACTTC. It yields the protein CASSQDGSGTSSYEQYF.

The chain couples TRBV5-5 to TRBJ1-4, with D possibly TRBD1 on 5 matching bases. Trimming removed 6 bases at V and 8 bases at J, with 20 bases between. The CDR3 is made up of 15 amino acids. Per the germline V gene, CDR1 is SGHKS and CDR2 is YYEKEE (reference sequence). The CDR3: CASTWRGVMEEKLFF. DNA of the CDR3: TGTGCCAGCACGTGGCGGGGGGTAATGGAGGAAAAACTGTTTTTT.

V is TRBV14 and J is TRBJ2-1; D is unclear. The germline V gene has CDR1 SGHDN and CDR2 FVKESK. V was clipped by 1 base and J by 1 base, with 26 bases between them. The CDR3 is 21 residues long. The CDR3 is CASSQVTGRQTGFRSYNEQFF. For the CDR3, the DNA is TGTGCCAGCAGCCAAGTGACGGGCAGGCAAACCGGATTCCGGTCCTACAATGAGCAGTTCTTC.

The CDR3 DNA is TGTGCCAGCAGCTCAAACAGGGGGCTCGGTGAGCAGTTCTTC. It encodes CASSSNRGLGEQFF. The chain joins TRBV7-3 to TRBJ2-1; TRBD1 matches at 9 bases. This CDR3 has 14 amino acids. Germline assignment: CDR1 SGHTA and CDR2 FQGTGA. With V trimmed by 4 bases and J by 9 bases, 7 bases remained unmatched.

The CDR3 DNA is TGCGCCAGCAGCTTGGGAGGTAGTCGCGGGTATGGCTACACCTTC. It specifies CASSLGGSRGYGYTF. The V gene is TRBV5-1, the J gene TRBJ1-2; D call uncertain. Germline values: CDR1 SGHRS, CDR2 YFSETQ. This CDR3 has 15 residues. With 0 bases removed from V and 5 bases from J, the gap between germline ends came to 14 bases.